This TCR beta chain was recovered during a study of shared clonotypes between healthy human individuals. In the study overall: Every donor yielded three CD4 naive, three CD4 memory, two CD8 naive and one CD8 memory plate.

The CDR3 length is 19 residues. CDR1 and CDR2 (germline): SEHNR, FQNEAQ (reference sequence). Between the trimmed V and J ends, which lost 1 base and 2 bases, there was a span of 22 bases. Method: immunoSEQ multiplex PCR; TCRdb's copy keeps in-frame clones and lacks some. The top ten hold 0.35% to 0.45% of the sample, which has about 2.4 million clones, 80% to 95% seen once. The sequenced material came from naive CD4+ T cells from PBMCs. Sample subset: CD45RA+ positively selected. This chain links TRBV7-9 with TRBJ2-3; D may be TRBD1 (5 bases). The TCR comes from a man aged 18 to 29 in good health. Some clones in this sample may be carry-over from other donors' samples. Written as DNA, the CDR3 is TGTGCCAGCAGCTTAGGAGCGCGAGGTAGCAGGGCTTCCACAGATACGCAGTATTTT. Amino acid sequence: CASSLGARGSRASTDTQYF.